Sequencing of this T cell receptor beta chain was carried out in a study of T cell responses to AZD1222 COVID-19 vaccine (dated by TCRdb to the early 2020s). Looking at the study overall: AZD1222 recipients given second doses at about 4 weeks or at about 12 weeks were pooled, since spike-specific TCR depth and breadth were not found to differ between the two schedules. A total of more than 230 trial participants underwent TCR sequencing, of whom about 200 received two doses of AZD1222 and about 25 received two doses of the MenACWY control vaccine. Trial participants were enrolled by age into subgroups of 18-55, 56-69 and 70-plus years, and about 150, 27 and 61 TCR-sequenced participants, respectively, were included in these subgroups.

The sample's time point label, decoded: baseline before first vaccination. Vaccinee samples were obtained from the UK trials COV001 and COV002, which included a single-blind randomized controlled phase 2/3 trial of AZD1222 (ChAdOx1 nCoV-19) in healthy adults. For TCRbeta chain sequencing, PBMC samples from trial participants were taken at day 0 and at day 28 after the second dose. The paper's findings and limits, for the study overall: Because no samples from the day 14 peak response were available, repertoires could be characterized only after the peak T cell response. Participants were mostly white British, with more females than males. The authors suggested clonal diversity may have been underestimated. Reportedly, close to half of the unique spike-specific TCRs recognized epitopes lying outside the regions that are mutated in the B.1.351 and B.1.1.7 variants. In the small 56-69-year group, the increase in depth fell short of significance, most likely because of low power. Only five to seven AZD1222 recipients were SARS-CoV-2 seropositive at baseline, limiting conclusions about previously exposed vaccinees. After two AZD1222 doses, both the breadth and the depth of spike-specific TCRs were significantly higher than at day 0 and than in MenACWY recipients. Vaccine-associated CD4 TCRs spanned the whole spike protein, with dominant responses in regions 160-218 and 743-854.

From its cysteine to its phenylalanine, the CDR3 spans 16 amino acids. Left in the record is the CDR3 DNA by itself, 48 bases read in frame from the first base. V lost 7 bases and J lost 1 base, and the count of bases not matched to a germline gene is 12. CDR1 KGHDR and CDR2 SFDVKD were looked up in the germline V gene. The CDR3 regions of human TCRbeta chains were subjected to immunosequencing. For the original study's pipeline: TCRs in the repertoires were matched against a reference library of SARS-CoV-2-specific TCRs that had been generated with the MIRA antigen-specificity platform. Breadth meant the fraction of unique TCRs that were SARS-CoV-2-associated, whereas depth meant the fraction of total T cells that were SARS-CoV-2-associated. Using the MIRA data, each spike-specific TCR was assigned both to the spike region to which the TCR was reactive and to a CD4 or CD8 class. Log10-transformed breadth and depth values were compared by one-way ANOVA with Sidak's multiple comparisons tests. TCRdb limited this immuneACCESS table to in-frame rearrangements with V and J called. A share of clones is missing; checked studies link under half to unresolved V genes, and the rest is unexplained. V and J calls and clone size are as listed in that table; D and trimming were resolved from the DNA. The sample includes more than 95,000 clones, with over 90% observed a single time. About 5% of the sample goes to the ten largest clones.

As regards this clone: Its target antigen remains unknown. Per-base quality was not reported, and no clone a single base away is much larger than it.

The sequence derives from an adult in good health. The chain is encoded by TRBV24-1 joined to TRBJ2-7, with 7 bases aligning to TRBD1. Sequencing was performed on peripheral blood, taken on day 0 of AZD1222 vaccination. The CDR3 protein is CATSSPPPGQSYEQYF. The sequence in DNA is TGTGCCACCAGCTCCCCACCCCCGGGACAGTCCTACGAGCAGTACTTC.